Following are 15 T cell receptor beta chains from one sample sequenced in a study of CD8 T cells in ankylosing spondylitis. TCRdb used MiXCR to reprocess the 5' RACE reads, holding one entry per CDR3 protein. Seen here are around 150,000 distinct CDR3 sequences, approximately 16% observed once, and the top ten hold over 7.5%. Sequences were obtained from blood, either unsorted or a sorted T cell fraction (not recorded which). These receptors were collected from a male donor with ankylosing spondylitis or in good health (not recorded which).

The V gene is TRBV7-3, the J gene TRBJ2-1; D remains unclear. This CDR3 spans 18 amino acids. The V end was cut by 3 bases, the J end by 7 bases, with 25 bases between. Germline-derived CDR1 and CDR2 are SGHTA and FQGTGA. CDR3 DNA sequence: TGTGCCAGCAGCTTTGTGGGCGTGGCCCACAGAAAGAGTAATGAGCAGTTCTTC. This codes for CASSFVGVAHRKSNEQFF.

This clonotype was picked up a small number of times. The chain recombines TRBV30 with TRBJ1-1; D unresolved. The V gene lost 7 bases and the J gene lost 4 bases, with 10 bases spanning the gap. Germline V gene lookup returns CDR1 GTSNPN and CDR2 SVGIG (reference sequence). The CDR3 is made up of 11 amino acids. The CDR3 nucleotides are TGTGCCTCCCGGTCGGGCACTGAAGCTTTCTTT. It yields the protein CASRSGTEAFF.

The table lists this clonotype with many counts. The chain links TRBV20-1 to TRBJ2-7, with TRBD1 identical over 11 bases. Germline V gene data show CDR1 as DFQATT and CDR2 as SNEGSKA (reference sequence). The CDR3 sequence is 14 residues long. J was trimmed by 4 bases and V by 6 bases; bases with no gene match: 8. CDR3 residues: CSARWTGGGYEQYF. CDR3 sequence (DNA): TGCAGTGCCCGTTGGACAGGGGGCGGATACGAGCAGTACTTC.

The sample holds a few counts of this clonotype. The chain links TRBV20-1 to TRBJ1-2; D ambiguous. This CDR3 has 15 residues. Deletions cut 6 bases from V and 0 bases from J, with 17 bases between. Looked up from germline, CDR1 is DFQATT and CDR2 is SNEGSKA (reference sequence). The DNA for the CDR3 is TGCAGTGCCCCCCCCCGGTCCTCATCTAACTATGGCTACACCTTC. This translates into CSAPPRSSSNYGYTF.

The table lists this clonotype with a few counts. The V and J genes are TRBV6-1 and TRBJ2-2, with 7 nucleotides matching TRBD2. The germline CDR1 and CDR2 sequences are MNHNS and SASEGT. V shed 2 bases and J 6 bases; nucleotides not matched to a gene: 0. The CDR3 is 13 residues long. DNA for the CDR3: TGTGCCAGCAGTGAACGGGGGGCCGGGGAGCTGTTTTTT. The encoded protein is CASSERGAGELFF.

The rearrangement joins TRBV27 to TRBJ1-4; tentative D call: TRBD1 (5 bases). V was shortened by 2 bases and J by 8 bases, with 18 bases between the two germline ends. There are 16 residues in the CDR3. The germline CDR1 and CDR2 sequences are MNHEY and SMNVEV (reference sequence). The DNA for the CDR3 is TGTGCCAGCAGTTTAAATGGGGGGGGGTCGGCGGAAAAACTGTTTTTT. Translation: CASSLNGGGSAEKLFF.

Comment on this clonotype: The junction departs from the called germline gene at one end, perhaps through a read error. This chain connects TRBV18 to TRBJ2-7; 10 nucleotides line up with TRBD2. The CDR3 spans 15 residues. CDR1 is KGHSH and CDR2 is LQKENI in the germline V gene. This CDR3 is CASSPPLAGVYEQCF. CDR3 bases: TGTGCCAGCTCACCACCCCTAGCGGGGGTATACGAGCAGTGCTTC.

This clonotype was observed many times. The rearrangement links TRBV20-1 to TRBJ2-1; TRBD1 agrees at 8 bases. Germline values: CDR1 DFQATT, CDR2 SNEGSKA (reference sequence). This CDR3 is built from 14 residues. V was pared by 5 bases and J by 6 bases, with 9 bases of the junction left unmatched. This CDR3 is CSALDRVGFNEQFF. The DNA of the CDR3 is TGCAGTGCTTTGGACAGGGTGGGGTTCAATGAGCAGTTCTTC.

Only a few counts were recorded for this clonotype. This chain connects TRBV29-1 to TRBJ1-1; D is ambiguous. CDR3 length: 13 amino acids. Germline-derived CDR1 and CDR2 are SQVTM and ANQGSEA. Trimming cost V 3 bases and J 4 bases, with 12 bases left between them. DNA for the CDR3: TGCAGCGTTGATCGGGGATTCGGCACTGAAGCTTTCTTT. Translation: CSVDRGFGTEAFF.

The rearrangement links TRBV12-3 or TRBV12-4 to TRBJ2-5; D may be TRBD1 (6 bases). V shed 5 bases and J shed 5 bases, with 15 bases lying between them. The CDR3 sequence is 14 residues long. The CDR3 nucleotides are TGTGCCAGCAGTCCCGGGACCGACAGGGAGACCCAGTACTTC. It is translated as CASSPGTDRETQYF.

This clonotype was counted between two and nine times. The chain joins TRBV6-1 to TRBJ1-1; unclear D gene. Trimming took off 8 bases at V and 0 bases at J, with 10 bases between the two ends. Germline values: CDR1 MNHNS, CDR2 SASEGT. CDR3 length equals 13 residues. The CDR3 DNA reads TGTGCCAGCGTAGTCGGTCTGAACACTGAAGCTTTCTTT. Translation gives CASVVGLNTEAFF.

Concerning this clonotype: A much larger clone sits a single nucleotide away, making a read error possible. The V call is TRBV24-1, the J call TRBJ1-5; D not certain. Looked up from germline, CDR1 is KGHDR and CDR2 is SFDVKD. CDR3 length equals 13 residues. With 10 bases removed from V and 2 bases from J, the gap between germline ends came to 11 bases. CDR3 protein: CATARSGNQPQHF. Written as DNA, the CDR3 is TGTGCCACGGCCCGGTCTGGCAATCAGCCCCAGCATTTT.

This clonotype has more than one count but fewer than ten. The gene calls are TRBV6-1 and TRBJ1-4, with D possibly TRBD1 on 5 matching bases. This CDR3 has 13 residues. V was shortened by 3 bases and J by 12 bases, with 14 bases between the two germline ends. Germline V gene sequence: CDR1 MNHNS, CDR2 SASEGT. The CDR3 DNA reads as TGTGCCAGCAGTGATTACACAGGCGTGGAACTGTTTTTT. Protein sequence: CASSDYTGVELFF.

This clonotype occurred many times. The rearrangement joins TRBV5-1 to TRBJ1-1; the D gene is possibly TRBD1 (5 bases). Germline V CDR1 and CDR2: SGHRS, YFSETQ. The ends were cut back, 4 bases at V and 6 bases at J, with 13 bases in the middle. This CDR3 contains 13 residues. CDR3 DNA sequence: TGCGCCAGCAGCCCGGCGCAGGGCTCTGAAGCTTTCTTT. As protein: CASSPAQGSEAFF.

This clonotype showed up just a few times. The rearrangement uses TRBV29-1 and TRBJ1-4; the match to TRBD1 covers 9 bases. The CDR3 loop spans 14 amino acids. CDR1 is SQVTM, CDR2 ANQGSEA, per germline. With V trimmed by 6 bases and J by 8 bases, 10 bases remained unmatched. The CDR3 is CSVGQGTGREKLFF. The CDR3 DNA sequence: TGCAGCGTCGGGCAGGGGACAGGGCGCGAAAAACTGTTTTTT.